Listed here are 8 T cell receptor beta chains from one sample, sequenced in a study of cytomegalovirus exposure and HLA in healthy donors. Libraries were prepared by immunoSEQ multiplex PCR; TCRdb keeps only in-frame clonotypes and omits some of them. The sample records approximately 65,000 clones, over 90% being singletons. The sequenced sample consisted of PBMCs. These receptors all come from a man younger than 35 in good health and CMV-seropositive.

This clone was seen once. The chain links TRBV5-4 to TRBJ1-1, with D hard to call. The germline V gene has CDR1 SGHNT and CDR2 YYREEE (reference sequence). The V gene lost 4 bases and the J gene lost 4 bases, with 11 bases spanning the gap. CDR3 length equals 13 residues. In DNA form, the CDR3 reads TGTGCCAGCAGCGTGCCCTTGAGCACTGAAGCTTTCTTT. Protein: CASSVPLSTEAFF.

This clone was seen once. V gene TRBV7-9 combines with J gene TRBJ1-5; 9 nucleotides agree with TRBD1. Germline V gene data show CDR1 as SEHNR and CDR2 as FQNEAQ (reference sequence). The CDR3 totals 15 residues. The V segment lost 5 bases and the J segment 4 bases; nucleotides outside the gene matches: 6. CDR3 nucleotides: TGTGCCAGCAGCAGGACGGGACAGGGAAATCAGCCCCAGCATTTT. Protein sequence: CASSRTGQGNQPQHF.

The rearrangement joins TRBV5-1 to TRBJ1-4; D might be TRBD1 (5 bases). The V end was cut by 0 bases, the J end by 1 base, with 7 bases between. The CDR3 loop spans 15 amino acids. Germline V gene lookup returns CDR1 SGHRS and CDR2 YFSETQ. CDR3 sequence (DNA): TGCGCCAGCAGCTTGGAGCAGGGAACTAATGAAAAACTGTTTTTT. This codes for CASSLEQGTNEKLFF.

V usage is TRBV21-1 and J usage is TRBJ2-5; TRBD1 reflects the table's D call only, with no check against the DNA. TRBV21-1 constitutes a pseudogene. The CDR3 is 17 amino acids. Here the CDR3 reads CASSKAGKTGGPETQYF. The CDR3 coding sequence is TGTGCCAGCAGCAAAGCTGGGAAGACAGGGGGCCCCGAGACCCAGTACTTC.

The CDR3 sequence is CASIYDTEAFF. The DNA of the CDR3 is TGTGCCAGCATCTATGACACTGAAGCTTTCTTT. J is TRBJ1-1 and V is TRBV2; D not resolved. Germline CDR1 SNHLY, CDR2 FYNNEI. With 7 bases removed from V and 3 bases from J, the gap between germline ends came to 6 bases. This CDR3 comprises 11 residues.

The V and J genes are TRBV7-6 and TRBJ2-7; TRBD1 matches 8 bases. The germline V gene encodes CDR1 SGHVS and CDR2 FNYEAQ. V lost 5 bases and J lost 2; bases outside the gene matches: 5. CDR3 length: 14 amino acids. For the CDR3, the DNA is TGTGCCAGCAGCGCACAGGGGGAAGCCTACGAGCAGTACTTC. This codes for CASSAQGEAYEQYF.

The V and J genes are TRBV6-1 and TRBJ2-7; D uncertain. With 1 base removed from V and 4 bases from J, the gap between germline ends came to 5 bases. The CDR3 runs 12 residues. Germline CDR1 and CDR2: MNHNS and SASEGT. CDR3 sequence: CASSEEYYEQYF. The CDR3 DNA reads TGTGCCAGCAGTGAAGAATATTACGAGCAGTACTTC.

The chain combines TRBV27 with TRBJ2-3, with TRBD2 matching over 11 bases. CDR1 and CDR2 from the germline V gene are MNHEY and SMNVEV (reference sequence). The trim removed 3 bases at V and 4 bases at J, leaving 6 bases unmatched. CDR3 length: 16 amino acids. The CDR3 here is CASSFQLAGVSDTQYF. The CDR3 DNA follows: TGTGCCAGCAGTTTTCAACTAGCGGGAGTGTCAGATACGCAGTATTTT.